This TCR beta chain appears in the sequencing data of a study of blood T cells in healthy people across ages. Findings and caveats of the study: Researchers said unsorted PBMCs prevented a conclusive naive versus antigen-experienced comparison.

The germline V gene encodes CDR1 SNHLY and CDR2 FYNNEI. J was trimmed by 6 bases and V by 7 bases; bases with no gene match: 7. This CDR3 comprises 13 residues. Of note for this clonotype: Its specificity is unknown.

With a J-beta primer mix and a sample-barcoded 5' primer, a second PCR ran about 6 to 11 cycles. The template-switch adaptor was a 5' adaptor with 12 random nucleotides. It tagged each cDNA molecule. Via MiXCR, TCRdb re-called the 5' RACE reads, giving one row per CDR3 protein. The top ten hold 3% to 4.5% of the sample, which has around 500,000 distinct CDR3 sequences, about 27% seen once. These data were also filed under a second study, of T cells of mothers and their children. That study adds: Inherited differences only slightly affect thymic shaping of TCR recombination output.

The TCR comes from a boy aged 2 to 10 in good health. Sequenced sample: blood. The chain joins TRBV2 to TRBJ2-3; TRBD2 matches 7 bases. DNA for the CDR3: TGTGCCAGCAAGCCAACCGGGGGGGATACGCAGTATTTT. Translated, it gives CASKPTGGDTQYF.